This TCR beta chain was obtained from a study of OX40 agonist ivuxolimab in advanced cancers. Here immunoSEQ multiplex PCR was the method, and the copy in TCRdb shows in-frame clones only, minus some. The sample shows about 80,000 clones, roughly 90% of them seen only once. V dropped 1 base and J dropped 6 bases, with 12 bases sitting between them. CDR3 length: 15 amino acids. Germline V gene lookup returns CDR1 KGHSH and CDR2 LQKENI. The TCR was taken from an adult with an advanced solid tumor such as melanoma, head and neck, liver or kidney cancer. Sequenced here: CD4+ or CD8+ T cells sorted from blood, sampled in a trial of the OX40 agonist ivuxolimab. The V and J genes are TRBV18 and TRBJ1-4, with D possibly matching TRBD1 (5 bases). Written as DNA, the CDR3 is TGTGCCAGCTCACCACAGGGACCCAGGGATGAAAAACTGTTTTTT. Its translation: CASSPQGPRDEKLFF.